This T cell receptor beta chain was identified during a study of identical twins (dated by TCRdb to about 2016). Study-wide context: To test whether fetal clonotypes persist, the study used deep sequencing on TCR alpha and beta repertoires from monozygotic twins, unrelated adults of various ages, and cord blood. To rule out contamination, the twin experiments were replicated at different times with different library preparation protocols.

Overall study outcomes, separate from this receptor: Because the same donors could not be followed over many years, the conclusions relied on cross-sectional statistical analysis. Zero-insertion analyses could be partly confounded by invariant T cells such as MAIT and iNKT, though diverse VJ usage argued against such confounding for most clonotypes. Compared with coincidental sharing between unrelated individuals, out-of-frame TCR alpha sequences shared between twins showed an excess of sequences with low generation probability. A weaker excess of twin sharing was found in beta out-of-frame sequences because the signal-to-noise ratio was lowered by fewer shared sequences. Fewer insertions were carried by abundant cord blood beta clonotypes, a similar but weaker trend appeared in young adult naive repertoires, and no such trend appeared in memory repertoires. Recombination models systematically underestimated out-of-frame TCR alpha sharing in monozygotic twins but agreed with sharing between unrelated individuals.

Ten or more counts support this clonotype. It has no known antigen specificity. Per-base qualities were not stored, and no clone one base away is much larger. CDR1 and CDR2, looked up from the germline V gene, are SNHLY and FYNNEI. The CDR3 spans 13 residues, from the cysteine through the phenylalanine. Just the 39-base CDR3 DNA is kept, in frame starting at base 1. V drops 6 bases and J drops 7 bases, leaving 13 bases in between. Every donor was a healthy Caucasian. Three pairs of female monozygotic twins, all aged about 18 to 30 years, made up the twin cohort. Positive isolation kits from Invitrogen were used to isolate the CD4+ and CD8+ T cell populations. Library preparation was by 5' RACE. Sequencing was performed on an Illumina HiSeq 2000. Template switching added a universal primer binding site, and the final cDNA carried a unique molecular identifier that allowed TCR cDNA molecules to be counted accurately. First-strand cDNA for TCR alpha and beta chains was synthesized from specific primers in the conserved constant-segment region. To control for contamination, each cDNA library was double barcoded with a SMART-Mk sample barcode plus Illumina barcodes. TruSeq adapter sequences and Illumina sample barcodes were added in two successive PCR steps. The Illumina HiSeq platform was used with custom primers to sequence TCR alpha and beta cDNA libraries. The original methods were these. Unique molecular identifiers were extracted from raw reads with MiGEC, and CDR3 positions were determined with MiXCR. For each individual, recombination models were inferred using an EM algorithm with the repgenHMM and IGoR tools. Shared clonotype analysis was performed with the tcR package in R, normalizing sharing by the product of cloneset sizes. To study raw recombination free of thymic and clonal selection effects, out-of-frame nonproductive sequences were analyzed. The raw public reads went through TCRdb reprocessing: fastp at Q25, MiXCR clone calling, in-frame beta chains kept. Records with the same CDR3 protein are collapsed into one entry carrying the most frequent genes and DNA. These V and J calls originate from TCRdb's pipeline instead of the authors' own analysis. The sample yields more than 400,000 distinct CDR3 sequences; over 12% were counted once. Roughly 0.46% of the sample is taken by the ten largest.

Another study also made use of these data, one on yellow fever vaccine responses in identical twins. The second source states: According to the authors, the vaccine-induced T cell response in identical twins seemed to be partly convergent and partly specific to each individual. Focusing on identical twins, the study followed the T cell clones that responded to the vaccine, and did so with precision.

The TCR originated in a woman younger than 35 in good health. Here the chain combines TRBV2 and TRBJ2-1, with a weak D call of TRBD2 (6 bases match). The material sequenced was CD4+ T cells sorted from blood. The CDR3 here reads CASRRTSSNEQFF. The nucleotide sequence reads TGTGCCAGCAGACGAACTAGCAGTAATGAGCAGTTCTTC. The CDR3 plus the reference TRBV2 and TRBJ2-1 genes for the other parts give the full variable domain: EPEVTQTPSHQVTQMGQEVILRCVPISNHLYFYWYRQILGQKVEFLVSFYNNEISEKSEIFDDQFSVERPDGSNFTLKIRSTKLEDSAMYFCASRRTSSNEQFFGPGTRLTVL.